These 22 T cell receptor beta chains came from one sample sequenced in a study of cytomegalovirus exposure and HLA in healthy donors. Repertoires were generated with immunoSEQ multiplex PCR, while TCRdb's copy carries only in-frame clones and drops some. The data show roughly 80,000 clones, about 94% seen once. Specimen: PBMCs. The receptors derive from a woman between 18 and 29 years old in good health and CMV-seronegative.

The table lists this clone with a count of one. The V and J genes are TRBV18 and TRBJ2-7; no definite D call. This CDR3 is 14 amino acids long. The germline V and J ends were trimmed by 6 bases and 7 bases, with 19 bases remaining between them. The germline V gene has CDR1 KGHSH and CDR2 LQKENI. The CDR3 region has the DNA TGTGCCAGCTCCCCGGTGAAGTCAACTCTGGAGCAGTACTTC. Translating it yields CASSPVKSTLEQYF.

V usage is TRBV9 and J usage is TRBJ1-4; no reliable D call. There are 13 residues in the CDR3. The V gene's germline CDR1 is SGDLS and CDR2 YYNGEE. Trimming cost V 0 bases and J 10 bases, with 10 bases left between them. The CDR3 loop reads CASSVVGSGKLFF. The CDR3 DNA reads TGTGCCAGCAGCGTAGTTGGTAGTGGAAAACTGTTTTTT.

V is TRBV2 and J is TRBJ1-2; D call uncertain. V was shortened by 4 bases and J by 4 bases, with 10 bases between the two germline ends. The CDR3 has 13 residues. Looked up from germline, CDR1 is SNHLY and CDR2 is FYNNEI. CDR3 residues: CASSAEGVYGYTF. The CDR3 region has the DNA TGTGCCAGCAGTGCCGAGGGAGTCTATGGCTACACCTTC.

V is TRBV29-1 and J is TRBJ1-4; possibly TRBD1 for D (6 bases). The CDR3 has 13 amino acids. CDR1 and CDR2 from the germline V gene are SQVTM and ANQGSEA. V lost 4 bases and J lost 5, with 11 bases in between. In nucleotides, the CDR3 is TGCAGCGTTGCCACAGGGCGAAATGAAAAACTGTTTTTT. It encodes CSVATGRNEKLFF.

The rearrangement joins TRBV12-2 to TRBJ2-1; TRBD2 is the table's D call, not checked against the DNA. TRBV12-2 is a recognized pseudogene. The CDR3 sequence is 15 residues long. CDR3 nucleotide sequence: TGTGCAAGTCGCCCTGGGGGGTGCTCCTACAATGAGCAGTTCTTC. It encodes CASRPGGCSYNEQFF.

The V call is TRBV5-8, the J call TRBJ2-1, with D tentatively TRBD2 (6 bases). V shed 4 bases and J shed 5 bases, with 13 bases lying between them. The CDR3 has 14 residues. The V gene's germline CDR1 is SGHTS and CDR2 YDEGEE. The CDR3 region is CASSAGSFNNEQFF. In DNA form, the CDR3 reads TGTGCCAGCAGCGCCGGGAGTTTCAACAATGAGCAGTTCTTC.

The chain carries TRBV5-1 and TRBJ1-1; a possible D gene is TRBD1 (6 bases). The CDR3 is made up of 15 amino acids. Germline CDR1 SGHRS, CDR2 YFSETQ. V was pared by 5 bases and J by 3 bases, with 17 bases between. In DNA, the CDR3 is TGCGCCAGCAGTTGGGCCACAGGGCGGTACACTGAAGCTTTCTTT. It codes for CASSWATGRYTEAFF. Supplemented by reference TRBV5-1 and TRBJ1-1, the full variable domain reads KAGVTQTPRYLIKTRGQQVTLSCSPISGHRSVSWYQQTPGQGLQFLFEYFSETQRNKGNFPGRFSGRQFSNSRSEMNVSTLELGDSALYLCASSWATGRYTEAFFGQGTRLTVV.

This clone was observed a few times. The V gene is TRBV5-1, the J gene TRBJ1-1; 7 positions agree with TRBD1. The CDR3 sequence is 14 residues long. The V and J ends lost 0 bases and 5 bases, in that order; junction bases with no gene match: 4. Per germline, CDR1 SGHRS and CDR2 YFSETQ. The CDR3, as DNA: TGCGCCAGCAGCTTGGCGTCCAGGGGGACTGAAGCTTTCTTT. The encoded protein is CASSLASRGTEAFF.

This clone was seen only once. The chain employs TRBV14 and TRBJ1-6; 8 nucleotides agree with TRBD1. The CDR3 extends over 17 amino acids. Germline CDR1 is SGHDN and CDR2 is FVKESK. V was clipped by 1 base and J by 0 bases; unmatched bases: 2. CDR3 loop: CASSQGDRFSYNSPLHF. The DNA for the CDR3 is TGTGCCAGCAGCCAAGGGGACAGGTTCTCCTATAATTCACCCCTCCACTTT.

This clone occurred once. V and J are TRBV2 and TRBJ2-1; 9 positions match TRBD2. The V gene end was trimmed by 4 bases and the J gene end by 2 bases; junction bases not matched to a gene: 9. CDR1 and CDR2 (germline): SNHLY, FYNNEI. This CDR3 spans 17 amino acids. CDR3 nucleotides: TGTGCCAGCAGTGGTGCTCCTAGCGGGACAACCTACAATGAGCAGTTCTTC. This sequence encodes CASSGAPSGTTYNEQFF.

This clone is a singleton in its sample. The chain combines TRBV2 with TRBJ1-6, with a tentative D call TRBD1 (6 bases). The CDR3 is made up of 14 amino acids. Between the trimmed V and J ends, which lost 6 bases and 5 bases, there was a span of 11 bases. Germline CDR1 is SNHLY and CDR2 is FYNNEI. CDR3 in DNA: TGTGCCAGCAGGGAGGACAGAGATAATTCACCCCTCCACTTT. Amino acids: CASREDRDNSPLHF.

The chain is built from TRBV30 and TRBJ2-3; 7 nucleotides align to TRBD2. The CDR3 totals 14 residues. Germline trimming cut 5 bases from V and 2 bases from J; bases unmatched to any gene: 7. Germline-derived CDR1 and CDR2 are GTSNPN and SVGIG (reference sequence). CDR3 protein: CAWSFSGITDTQYF. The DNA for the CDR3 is TGTGCCTGGTCCTTCAGCGGGATCACAGATACGCAGTATTTT.

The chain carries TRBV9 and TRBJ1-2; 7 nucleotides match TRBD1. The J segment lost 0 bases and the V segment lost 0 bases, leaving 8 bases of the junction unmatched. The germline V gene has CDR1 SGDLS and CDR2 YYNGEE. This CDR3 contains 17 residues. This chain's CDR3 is CASSVALTGEANYGYTF. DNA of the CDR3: TGTGCCAGCAGCGTAGCACTTACAGGGGAGGCTAACTATGGCTACACCTTC.

Here the CDR3 reads CASSIEAGDYGYTF. DNA of the CDR3: TGTGCCAGTAGTATAGAGGCAGGGGACTATGGCTACACCTTC. This chain uses TRBV19 with TRBJ1-2; weak D call: TRBD1 (6 bases). V lost 0 bases, J lost 3 bases, and 8 bases lay in between. The CDR3 consists of 14 residues. Germline CDR1 reads LNHDA; CDR2 reads SQIVND (reference sequence).

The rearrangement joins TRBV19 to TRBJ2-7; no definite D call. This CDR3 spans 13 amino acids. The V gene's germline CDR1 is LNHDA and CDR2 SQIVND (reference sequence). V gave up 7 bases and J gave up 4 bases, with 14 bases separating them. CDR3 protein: CASKAGDSYEQYF. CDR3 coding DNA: TGTGCCAGTAAGGCAGGCGATTCATACGAGCAGTACTTC.

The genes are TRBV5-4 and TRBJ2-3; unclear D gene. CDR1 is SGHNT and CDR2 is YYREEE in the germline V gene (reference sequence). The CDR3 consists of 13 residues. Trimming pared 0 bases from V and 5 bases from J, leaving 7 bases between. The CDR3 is CASSLAGQDTQYF. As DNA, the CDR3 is TGTGCCAGCAGCTTGGCTGGGCAAGATACGCAGTATTTT.

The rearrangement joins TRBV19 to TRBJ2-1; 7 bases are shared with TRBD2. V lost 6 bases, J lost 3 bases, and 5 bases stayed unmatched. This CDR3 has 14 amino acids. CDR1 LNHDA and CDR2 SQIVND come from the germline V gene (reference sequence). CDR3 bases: TGTGCCAGTAGAGTCGGGACTATCTACAATGAGCAGTTCTTC. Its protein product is CASRVGTIYNEQFF.

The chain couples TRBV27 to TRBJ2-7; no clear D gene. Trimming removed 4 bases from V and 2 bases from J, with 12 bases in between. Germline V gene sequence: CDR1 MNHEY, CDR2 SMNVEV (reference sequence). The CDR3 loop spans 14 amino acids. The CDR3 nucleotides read TGTGCCAGCAGTTCACAGAACGGTCCCTACGAGCAGTACTTC. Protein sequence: CASSSQNGPYEQYF.

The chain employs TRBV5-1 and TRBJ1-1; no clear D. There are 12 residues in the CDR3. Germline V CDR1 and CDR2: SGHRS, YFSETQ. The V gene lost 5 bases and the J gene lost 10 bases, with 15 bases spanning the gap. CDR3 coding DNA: TGCGCCAGCAGAGAGGCGGGTTACGGAGCTTTCTTT. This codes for CASREAGYGAFF.

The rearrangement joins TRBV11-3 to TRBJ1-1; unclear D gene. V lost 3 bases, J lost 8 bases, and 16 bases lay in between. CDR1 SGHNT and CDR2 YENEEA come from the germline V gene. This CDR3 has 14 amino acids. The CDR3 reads CASSFSLVSPEAFF. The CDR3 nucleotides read TGTGCCAGCAGCTTTTCTTTAGTGAGCCCCGAAGCTTTCTTT.

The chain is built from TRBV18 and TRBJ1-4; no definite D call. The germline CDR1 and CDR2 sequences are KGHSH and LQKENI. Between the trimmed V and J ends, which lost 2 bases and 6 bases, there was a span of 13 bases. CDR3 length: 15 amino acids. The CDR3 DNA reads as TGTGCCAGCTCACCAGGAGGAAGGGAGTATGAAAAACTGTTTTTT. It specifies CASSPGGREYEKLFF. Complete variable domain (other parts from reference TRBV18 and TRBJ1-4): NAGVMQNPRHLVRRRGQEARLRCSPMKGHSHVYWYRQLPEEGLKFMVYLQKENIIDESGMPKERFSAEFPKEGPSILRIQQVVRGDSAAYFCASSPGGREYEKLFFGSGTQLSVL.

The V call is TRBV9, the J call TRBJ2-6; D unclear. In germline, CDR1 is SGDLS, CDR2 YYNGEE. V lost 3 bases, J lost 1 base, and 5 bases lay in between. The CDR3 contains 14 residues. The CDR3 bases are TGTGCCAGCAGCGCAGGATCTGGGGCCAACGTCCTGACTTTC. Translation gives CASSAGSGANVLTF.